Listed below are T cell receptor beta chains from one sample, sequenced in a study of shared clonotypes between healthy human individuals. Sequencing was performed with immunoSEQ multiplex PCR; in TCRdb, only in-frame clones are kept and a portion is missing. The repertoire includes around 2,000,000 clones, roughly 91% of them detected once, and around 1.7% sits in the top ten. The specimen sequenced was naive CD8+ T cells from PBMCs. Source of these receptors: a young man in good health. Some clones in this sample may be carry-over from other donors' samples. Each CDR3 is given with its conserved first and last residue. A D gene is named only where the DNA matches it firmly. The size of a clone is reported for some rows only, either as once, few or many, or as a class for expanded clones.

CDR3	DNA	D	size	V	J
CASSSGTSGTLEQFF	TGTGCCAGCAGCTCCGGGACTAGCGGAACTCTTGAGCAGTTCTTC	TRBD2	.	TRBV2	TRBJ2-1
CASSPLGTTGTDTQYF	TGTGCCAGCAGCCCTTTAGGGACGACGGGCACAGATACGCAGTATTTT	.	once	TRBV7-9	TRBJ2-3
CASSPATQGDPYEQYF	TGCGCCAGCAGCCCGGCAACACAGGGAGATCCCTACGAGCAGTACTTC	.	.	TRBV5-1	TRBJ2-7
CASSADRGGPYNEQFF	TGTGCCAGCAGCGCAGACAGGGGGGGGCCCTACAATGAGCAGTTCTTC	TRBD1	.	TRBV13	TRBJ2-1
CASSRPRTFSYEQYF	TGTGCCAGCAGCCGACCTAGGACGTTCTCCTACGAGCAGTACTTC	.	.	TRBV28	TRBJ2-7
CASSVGSLETQYF	TGTGCCAGCAGCGTAGGGTCTTTGGAGACCCAGTACTTC	.	.	TRBV9	TRBJ2-5
CASSEAGVLSSYEQYF	TGTGCCAGCAGTGAAGCAGGCGTACTCAGCTCCTACGAGCAGTACTTC	.	once	TRBV2	TRBJ2-7
CASRGGTGIADTQYF	TGTGCCAGCAGGGGGGGGACAGGTATCGCAGATACGCAGTATTTT	.	.	TRBV4-2	TRBJ2-3
CASSSGRGLVGDEQFF	TGCGCCAGCTCTAGCGGGAGGGGTTTAGTAGGTGATGAGCAGTTCTTC	TRBD2	.	TRBV10-1	TRBJ2-1
CASSLRGVAGGNEQFF	TGCGCCAGCAGCCTCAGAGGGGTAGCGGGAGGCAATGAGCAGTTCTTC	TRBD2	.	TRBV4-3	TRBJ2-1
CATSARGSNQPQHF	TGTGCCACCAGTGCTCGGGGTAGCAATCAGCCCCAGCATTTT	.	.	TRBV15	TRBJ1-5
CASSTGAGGPEETQYF	TGCGCCAGCAGTACAGGAGCGGGAGGGCCTGAGGAGACCCAGTACTTC	TRBD2	.	TRBV10-2	TRBJ2-5
CASSQRTVLNTDTQYF	TGTGCCAGCAGTCAAAGGACGGTGCTCAACACAGATACGCAGTATTTT	.	once	TRBV27	TRBJ2-3
CASSYQTSYNEQFF	TGTGCCAGCAGTTACCAGACCAGTTACAATGAGCAGTTCTTC	.	.	TRBV6-6	TRBJ2-1
CASSLPDQGLQETQYF	TGTGCCAGCAGTTTACCGGATCAGGGCCTACAAGAGACCCAGTACTTC	.	.	TRBV28	TRBJ2-5
CASSPKGQGRSYEQYF	TGTGCCAGCAGCCCAAAGGGACAGGGGAGATCCTACGAGCAGTACTTC	TRBD1	.	TRBV13	TRBJ2-7
CASSPLDEQYF	TGTGCCAGCAGCCCCTTAGACGAGCAGTACTTC	.	once	TRBV11-2	TRBJ2-7
CASSDLGTADTQYF	TGTGCCAGCAGCGACCTTGGGACAGCAGATACGCAGTATTTT	TRBD1	.	TRBV9	TRBJ2-3
CASTTTDTSYNEQFF	TGTGCCAGCACGACAACAGATACCTCCTACAATGAGCAGTTCTTC	.	.	TRBV28	TRBJ2-1
CASSPRFAEGYTF	TGTGCCAGCAGCCCACGTTTCGCTGAAGGCTACACCTTC	.	.	TRBV7-9	TRBJ1-2
CASSQDRMDTGELFF	TGTGCCAGCAGCCAAGACAGGATGGACACCGGGGAGCTGTTTTTT	.	.	TRBV7-8	TRBJ2-2
CASSPQTSIDEQYF	TGTGCCAGCAGTCCACAGACTAGTATTGACGAGCAGTACTTC	.	.	TRBV27	TRBJ2-7
CASSGTALDYTF	TGTGCCAGCAGCGGGACGGCGCTGGACTACACCTTC	.	.	TRBV27	TRBJ1-2
CASSAEGGPGANVLTF	TGTGCCAGCAGCGCAGAGGGGGGGCCCGGGGCCAACGTCCTGACTTTC	.	.	TRBV9	TRBJ2-6
CASSTQGEWSTEAFF	TGTGCCAGCAGTACTCAGGGGGAGTGGAGCACTGAAGCTTTCTTT	TRBD1	.	TRBV28	TRBJ1-1
CASSSPGQDHEQYF	TGTGCCAGCAGTTCTCCCGGGCAAGATCACGAGCAGTACTTC	.	.	TRBV28	TRBJ2-7
CASSLGGGTQYF	TGTGCCAGCAGCTTGGGTGGGGGGACCCAGTACTTC	.	.	TRBV5-6	TRBJ2-5
CASSIGLAGKPDEQFF	TGTGCCAGTAGTATAGGGCTAGCGGGAAAACCCGACGAGCAGTTCTTC	TRBD2	.	TRBV19	TRBJ2-1
CASSSGRSGPTDTQYF	TGTGCCAGCTCTAGCGGGAGATCGGGGCCCACAGATACGCAGTATTTT	TRBD2	.	TRBV9	TRBJ2-3
CASSERQGNTQYF	TGTGCCAGCTCTGAACGGCAGGGGAATACGCAGTATTTT	.	.	TRBV6-1	TRBJ2-3
CASSRLAGDLNEQFF	TGTGCCAGCAGCCGACTAGCGGGAGATCTTAATGAGCAGTTCTTC	TRBD2	.	TRBV5-4	TRBJ2-1
CAIRPTSAGEQFF	TGTGCCATCAGACCGACTAGTGCGGGTGAGCAGTTCTTC	.	once	TRBV10-3	TRBJ2-1